This T cell receptor beta chain was identified during a study of blood T cell repertoires in COVID-19. Across the study: Sources were T cells, B-cell-depleted T cells, or PBMCs; the material itself was cDNA or gDNA.

In the original analysis: Reference gene primer amplification yielded estimated nucleated cell counts. Sequencing was performed with immunoSEQ multiplex PCR; in TCRdb, only in-frame clones are kept and a portion is missing. V and J calls plus clone size are reproduced from that table; the DNA served to infer D and trimming. The sample lists over 250,000 clones; around 89% were seen once. The specimen was peripheral blood. The TCR sequence derives from a woman aged 35 to 49 who had recovered from COVID-19.

The CDR3 DNA is TGTGCCAGCAGTGAAACGGGGTTCGGGGGCGAGCAGTACGTC. Translation: CASSETGFGGEQYV. The chain is built from TRBV6-1 and TRBJ2-7; perhaps TRBD2 as D (6 bases). V was cut by 2 bases and J by 6 bases, with 14 bases left in between. CDR1 is MNHNS, CDR2 SASEGT, per germline. The CDR3 is 14 residues long.